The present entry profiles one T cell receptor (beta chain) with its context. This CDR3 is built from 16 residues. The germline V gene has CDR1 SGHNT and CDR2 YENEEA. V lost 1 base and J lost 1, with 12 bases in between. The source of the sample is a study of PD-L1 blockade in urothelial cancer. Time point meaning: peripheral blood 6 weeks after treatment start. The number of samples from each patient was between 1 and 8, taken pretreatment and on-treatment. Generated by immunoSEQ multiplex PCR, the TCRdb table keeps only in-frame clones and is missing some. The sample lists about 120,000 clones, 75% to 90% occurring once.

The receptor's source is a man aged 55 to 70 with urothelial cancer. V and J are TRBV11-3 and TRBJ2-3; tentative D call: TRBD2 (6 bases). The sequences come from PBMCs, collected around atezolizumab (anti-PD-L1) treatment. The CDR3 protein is CASSLVVGGGTDTQYF. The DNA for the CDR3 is TGTGCCAGCAGCTTAGTCGTCGGGGGAGGCACAGATACGCAGTATTTT.